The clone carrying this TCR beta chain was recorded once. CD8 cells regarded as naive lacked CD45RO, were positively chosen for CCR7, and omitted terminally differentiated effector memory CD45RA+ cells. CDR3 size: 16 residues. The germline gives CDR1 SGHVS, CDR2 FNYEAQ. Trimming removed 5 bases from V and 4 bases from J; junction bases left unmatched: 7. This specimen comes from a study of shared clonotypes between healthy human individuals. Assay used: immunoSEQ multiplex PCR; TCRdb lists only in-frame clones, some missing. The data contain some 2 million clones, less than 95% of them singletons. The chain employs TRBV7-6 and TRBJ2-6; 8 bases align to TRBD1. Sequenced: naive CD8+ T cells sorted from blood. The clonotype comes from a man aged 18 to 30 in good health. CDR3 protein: CASSTKTGDGANVLTF. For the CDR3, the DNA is TGTGCCAGCAGCACGAAGACAGGGGACGGGGCCAACGTCCTGACTTTC.